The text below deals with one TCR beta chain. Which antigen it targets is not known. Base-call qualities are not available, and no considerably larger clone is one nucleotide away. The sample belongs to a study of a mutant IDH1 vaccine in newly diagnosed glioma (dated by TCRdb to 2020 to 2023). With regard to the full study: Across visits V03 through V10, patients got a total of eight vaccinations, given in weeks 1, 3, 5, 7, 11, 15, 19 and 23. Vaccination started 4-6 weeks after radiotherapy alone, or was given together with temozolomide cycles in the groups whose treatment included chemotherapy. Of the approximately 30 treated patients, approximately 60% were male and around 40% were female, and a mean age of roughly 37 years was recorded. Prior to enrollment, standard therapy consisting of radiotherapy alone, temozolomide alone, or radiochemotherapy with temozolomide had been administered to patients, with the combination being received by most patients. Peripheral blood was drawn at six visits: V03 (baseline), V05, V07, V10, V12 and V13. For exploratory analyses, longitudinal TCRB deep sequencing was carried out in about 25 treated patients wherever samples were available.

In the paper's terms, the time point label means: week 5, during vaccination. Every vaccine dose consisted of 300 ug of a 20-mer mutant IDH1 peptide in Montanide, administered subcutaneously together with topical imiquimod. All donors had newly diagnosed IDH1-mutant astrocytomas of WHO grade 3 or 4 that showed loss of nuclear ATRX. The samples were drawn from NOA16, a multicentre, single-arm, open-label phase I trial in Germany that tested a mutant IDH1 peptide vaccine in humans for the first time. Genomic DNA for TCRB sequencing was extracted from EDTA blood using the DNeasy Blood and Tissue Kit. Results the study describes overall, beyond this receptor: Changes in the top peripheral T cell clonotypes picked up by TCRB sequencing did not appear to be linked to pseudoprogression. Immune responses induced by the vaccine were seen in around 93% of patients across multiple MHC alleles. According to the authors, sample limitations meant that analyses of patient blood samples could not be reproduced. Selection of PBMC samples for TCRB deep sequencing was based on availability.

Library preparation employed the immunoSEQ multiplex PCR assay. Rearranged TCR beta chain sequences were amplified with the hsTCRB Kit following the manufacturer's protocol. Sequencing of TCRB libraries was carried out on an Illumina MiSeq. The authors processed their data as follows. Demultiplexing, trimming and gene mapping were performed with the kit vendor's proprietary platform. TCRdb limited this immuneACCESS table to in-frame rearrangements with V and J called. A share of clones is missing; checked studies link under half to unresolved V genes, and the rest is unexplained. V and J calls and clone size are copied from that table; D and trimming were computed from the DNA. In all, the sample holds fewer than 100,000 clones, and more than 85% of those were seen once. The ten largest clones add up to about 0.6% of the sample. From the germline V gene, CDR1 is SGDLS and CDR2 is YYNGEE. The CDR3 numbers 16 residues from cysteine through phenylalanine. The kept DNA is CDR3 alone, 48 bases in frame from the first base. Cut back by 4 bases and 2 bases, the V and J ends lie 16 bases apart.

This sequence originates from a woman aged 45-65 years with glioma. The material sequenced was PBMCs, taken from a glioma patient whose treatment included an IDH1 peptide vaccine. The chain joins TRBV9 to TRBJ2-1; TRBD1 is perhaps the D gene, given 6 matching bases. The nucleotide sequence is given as TGTGCCAGCAGCCCAGGGGTGTCGATCGCCTACAATGAGCAGTTCTTC. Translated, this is CASSPGVSIAYNEQFF.